The TCR beta chain described here comes from a study of blood T cells in healthy people across ages. A note on this clonotype: No antigen is known for it.

The CDR3 extends over 12 amino acids. Trimming removed 8 bases from V and 5 bases from J, with 12 bases in between. Germline assignment: CDR1 MDHEN and CDR2 SYDVKM. A J-beta primer mix and a sample-barcoded 5' primer were used in a second PCR of roughly 7 to 12 cycles. TCRdb passed the 5' RACE reads through MiXCR, listing each CDR3 protein once. Of about 900,000 distinct CDR3 sequences listed, around 46% were seen once; the top ten hold around 15%. Study results and limitations: Per-million-T-cell TCR beta diversity fell roughly linearly with age.

The clonotype originates from a man in his thirties or forties in good health. The chain combines TRBV28 with TRBJ2-5, with D unresolved. The source material was blood. DNA for the CDR3: TGTGCCAGCCTCAAGAATCGGGAGACCCAGTACTTC. It yields the protein CASLKNRETQYF.